The 31 T cell receptor beta chains presented below share a single source sample, sequenced in a study of diagnostic markers for celiac disease. TCRdb reprocessed the reads, with one entry per CDR3 protein and no DNA. Here the sample table reports approximately 1,500 distinct CDR3 sequences. The specimen was either unsorted cells or a sorted T cell fraction (not recorded which). The receptor source for this set is a human donor.

By frequency, this clonotype is large. The gene calls are TRBV30 and TRBJ2-1. CDR1 and CDR2 (germline): GTSNPN, SVGIG (reference sequence). The CDR3 covers 11 residues. CDR3 amino acids: CAWSLGSEQFF. Looking up the rest from reference TRBV30 and TRBJ2-1 gives the full variable domain: SQTIHQWPATLVQPVGSPLSLECTVEGTSNPNLYWYRQAAGRGLQLLFYSVGIGQISSEVPQNLSASRPQDRQFILSSKKLLLSDSGFYLCAWSLGSEQFFGPGTRLTVL.

This clonotype is medium-sized by frequency. This chain connects TRBV20-1 to TRBJ2-3; TCRdb names TRBD1, which stays unverified in the absence of DNA. Per germline, CDR1 DFQATT and CDR2 SNEGSKA (reference sequence). There are 16 residues in the CDR3. The CDR3 sequence: CSALGSTGTSTDTQYF.

Measured by frequency, this clonotype is medium-sized. This rearrangement joins TRBV20-1 to TRBJ2-1; TCRdb picks TRBD2, but there is no DNA to check that call. The CDR3 spans 15 residues. In germline, CDR1 is DFQATT, CDR2 SNEGSKA (reference sequence). This CDR3 is CSGGRGGSSYNEQFF.

The chain is built from TRBV5-1 and TRBJ2-1; the TCRdb D gene call, TRBD2, has no DNA to confirm it. Germline V gene lookup returns CDR1 SGHRS and CDR2 YFSETQ. This CDR3 region has 16 residues. The CDR3 reads CASSMTLAGGPNEQFF.

This rearrangement joins TRBV11-2 to TRBJ2-7; the TCRdb call, TRBD2, lacks DNA for checking. The CDR3 covers 14 residues. Germline V gene data show CDR1 as SGHAT and CDR2 as FQNNGV. The CDR3 reads CASSFQAGPYEQYF.

The chain employs TRBV2 and TRBJ2-3. Germline lookup yields CDR1 SNHLY and CDR2 FYNNEI. The CDR3 length is 16 residues. The CDR3 here is CASSGGASSSTDTQYF.

V gene TRBV5-1 combines with J gene TRBJ2-1; lacking DNA, the TRBD1 call made by TCRdb goes unchecked. Germline values: CDR1 SGHRS, CDR2 YFSETQ. The CDR3 is 17 residues long. The CDR3 is CASSLTPGQGNIDEQFF.

In terms of frequency, this clonotype is large. This sequence joins TRBV28 and TRBJ1-5. Per the germline V gene, CDR1 is MDHEN and CDR2 is SYDVKM. The CDR3 loop spans 12 amino acids. The CDR3: CASSFLEQPQHF.

This clonotype is labeled medium-sized (0.01 to 0.1%) based on frequency. The chain links TRBV10-2 to TRBJ2-3. The CDR3 is made up of 14 amino acids. CDR1 and CDR2 from the germline V gene are WSHSY and SAAADI. The CDR3 reads CASRHKGLSDTQYF.

The genes are TRBV2 and TRBJ1-3. This CDR3 has 13 amino acids. Germline assignment: CDR1 SNHLY and CDR2 FYNNEI. The CDR3 sequence: CASSSLGGNTIYF.

The V call is TRBV20-1, the J call TRBJ2-5; TCRdb picks TRBD2, but there is no DNA to check that call. The CDR3 extends over 15 amino acids. Germline loops: CDR1 DFQATT, CDR2 SNEGSKA (reference sequence). CDR3 region: CSAIRAPSSGATQYF.

The chain combines TRBV12-3 or TRBV12-4 with TRBJ1-2; lacking DNA, the TRBD1 call made by TCRdb goes unchecked. The length of the CDR3 is 15 residues. This CDR3 reads CASSLDDRGLRGYTF.

The rearrangement links TRBV29-1 to TRBJ2-7; TCRdb's D gene call, TRBD1, goes unchecked for lack of DNA. CDR1 and CDR2 (germline): SQVTM, ANQGSEA. CDR3 size: 14 residues. The CDR3 sequence is CSVEAGYNSYEQYF.

This clonotype is identified as medium-sized from frequency. V is TRBV9 and J is TRBJ2-2. The CDR3 runs 16 residues. CDR1 and CDR2 (germline): SGDLS, YYNGEE. CDR3 in amino acids: CASSVGASPNTGELFF.

Measured by frequency, this clonotype is medium-sized. This rearrangement joins TRBV10-2 to TRBJ1-1. The germline V gene encodes CDR1 WSHSY and CDR2 SAAADI. The CDR3 covers 12 residues. The CDR3 is CASRPMNTEAFF.

The gene calls are TRBV28 and TRBJ2-3; TCRdb designates TRBD2, a call that cannot be tested without DNA. This CDR3 is built from 16 residues. CDR1 MDHEN and CDR2 SYDVKM come from the germline V gene. This CDR3 reads CASSLYLAGSTDTQYF.

Considering frequency, this clonotype is large. This chain uses TRBV12-3 or TRBV12-4 with TRBJ1-4; no DNA is available, so the TRBD1 call from TCRdb remains unchecked. The CDR3 totals 19 residues. CDR3 in amino acids: CASSSPGTGGPRRNEKLFF.

Measured by frequency, this clonotype is medium-sized. The chain employs TRBV18 and TRBJ2-1; TCRdb gives TRBD2 as the D gene, but with no DNA this cannot be confirmed. Germline V lookup: CDR1 KGHSH, CDR2 LQKENI. This CDR3 is 17 amino acids long. CDR3 sequence reads: CASSLLAGGSSYNEQFF.

By frequency, this clonotype registers medium-sized. The chain uses TRBV20-1 and TRBJ2-7; the TRBD1 assignment by TCRdb is unverifiable without DNA. The CDR3 has 11 residues. Looked up from germline, CDR1 is DFQATT and CDR2 is SNEGSKA (reference sequence). Here the CDR3 reads CSAPGWYEQYF.

This clonotype counts as medium-sized by frequency. The gene calls are TRBV12-3 or TRBV12-4 and TRBJ1-6; TCRdb names TRBD1, which stays unverified in the absence of DNA. The CDR3 covers 16 residues. The CDR3 loop reads CASSGDRGAYNSPLHF.

The V gene is TRBV2, the J gene TRBJ1-5. The CDR3 totals 15 residues. Germline values: CDR1 SNHLY, CDR2 FYNNEI. The CDR3: CASSENRVSNQPQHF. The full variable domain, its missing parts supplied by reference TRBV2 and TRBJ1-5, is EPEVTQTPSHQVTQMGQEVILRCVPISNHLYFYWYRQILGQKVEFLVSFYNNEISEKSEIFDDQFSVERPDGSNFTLKIRSTKLEDSAMYFCASSENRVSNQPQHFGDGTRLSIL.

The CDR3 here is CSVETANSGNTIYF. The V and J genes are TRBV20-1 and TRBJ1-3. Germline V gene lookup returns CDR1 DFQATT and CDR2 SNEGSKA (reference sequence). This CDR3 contains 14 residues.

Judged by frequency, this clonotype is medium-sized. V usage is TRBV18 and J usage is TRBJ2-2. The length of the CDR3 is 13 residues. Germline lookup yields CDR1 KGHSH and CDR2 LQKENI. CDR3 loop: CASSPFADGELFF.

The J gene is TRBJ2-2, the V gene TRBV19. CDR3 size: 13 residues. Germline V CDR1 and CDR2: LNHDA, SQIVND (reference sequence). CDR3 amino acids: CASSPFFTGELFF.

By frequency, this clonotype is medium-sized. This chain uses TRBV12-3 or TRBV12-4 with TRBJ1-1; TCRdb selects TRBD1, and the lack of DNA leaves this call unchecked. CDR3 length: 13 amino acids. CDR3 in amino acids: CASTPGGIAEAFF.

Frequency places this clonotype as large. The chain joins TRBV10-3 to TRBJ2-7; the D call from TCRdb, TRBD2, cannot be confirmed without DNA. Germline V gene sequence: CDR1 ENHRY, CDR2 SYGVKD. The CDR3 runs to 14 residues. CDR3 protein: CAISVMGLAYEQYF.

This chain joins TRBV20-1 and TRBJ1-6; TCRdb's D call, TRBD1, is unchecked because there is no DNA. The germline CDR1 and CDR2 sequences are DFQATT and SNEGSKA (reference sequence). This CDR3 spans 13 amino acids. CDR3: CSARAPPGQSLHF.

Its frequency marks this clonotype as medium-sized. This chain links TRBV7-9 with TRBJ1-1. Germline V gives CDR1 SEHNR, CDR2 FQNEAQ (reference sequence). CDR3 size: 16 residues. CDR3 residues: CASSLPKGRRKTEAFF.

Frequency places this clonotype as medium-sized. V usage is TRBV12-3 or TRBV12-4 and J usage is TRBJ2-2; TCRdb returns TRBD1, unconfirmable since there is no DNA. CDR3 length: 14 residues. CDR3 residues: CASSLWGGTGELFF.

V is TRBV2 and J is TRBJ1-4; the TCRdb D gene call, TRBD1, has no DNA to confirm it. Germline V gives CDR1 SNHLY, CDR2 FYNNEI. The CDR3 spans 12 residues. CDR3 loop: CASSEGGEKLFF.

Judged by frequency, this clonotype is medium-sized. The chain is built from TRBV4-1 and TRBJ1-2. Looked up from germline, CDR1 is MGHRA and CDR2 is YSYEKL. CDR3 size: 14 residues. CDR3 amino acids: CASSQDRRDYGYTF.